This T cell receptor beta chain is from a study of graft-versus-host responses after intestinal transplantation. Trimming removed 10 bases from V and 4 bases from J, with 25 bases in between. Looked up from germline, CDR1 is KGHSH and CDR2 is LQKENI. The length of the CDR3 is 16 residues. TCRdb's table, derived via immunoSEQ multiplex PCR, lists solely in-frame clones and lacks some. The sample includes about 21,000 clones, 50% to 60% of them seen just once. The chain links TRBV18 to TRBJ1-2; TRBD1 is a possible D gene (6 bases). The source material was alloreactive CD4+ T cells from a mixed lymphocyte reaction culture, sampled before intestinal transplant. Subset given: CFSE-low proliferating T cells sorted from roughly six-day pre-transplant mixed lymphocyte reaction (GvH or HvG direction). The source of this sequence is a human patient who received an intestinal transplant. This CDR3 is CATLNSATGRTYGYTF. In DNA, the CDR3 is TGTGCCACCCTAAACTCTGCGACAGGTCGGACCTATGGCTACACCTTC. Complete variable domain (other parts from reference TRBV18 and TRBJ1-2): NAGVMQNPRHLVRRRGQEARLRCSPMKGHSHVYWYRQLPEEGLKFMVYLQKENIIDESGMPKERFSAEFPKEGPSILRIQQVVRGDSAAYFCATLNSATGRTYGYTFGSGTRLTVV.